The clone carrying this T cell receptor beta chain was found once. Original methodology: From reference gene primer amplification, estimates of nucleated cell counts were derived. Clones were sequenced by immunoSEQ multiplex PCR, and TCRdb holds only the in-frame ones, with some missing. That table is the source of V, J and clone size, and D and trimming were worked out from the DNA. Counted here are over 150,000 clones, just under 90% occurring once; the ten biggest clones make up approximately 12%. The sample comes from a study of blood T cell repertoires in COVID-19. The CDR3 extends over 15 amino acids. In germline, CDR1 is MDHEN, CDR2 SYDVKM. V lost 6 bases, J lost 5 bases, and 7 bases stayed unmatched.

This clonotype originated in a woman aged 70-85 years with COVID-19, enrolled during active disease. Sequencing was carried out using peripheral blood. The V and J genes are TRBV28 and TRBJ2-2; 9 bases are a match to TRBD1. Here the CDR3 reads CASRSPGQGTGELFF. CDR3 DNA: TGTGCCAGCAGGTCGCCGGGACAGGGAACCGGGGAGCTGTTTTTT.